Listed below are T cell receptor beta chains from one sample, sequenced in a study of identical twins. TCRdb re-called the 5' RACE reads with MiXCR, one entry per CDR3 protein. The sample lists 650,000 to 800,000 distinct CDR3 sequences, under 9% occurring once. The same sample was also studied in work on yellow fever vaccine responses in identical twins.

Input material: PBMCs. Receptor source: a woman aged 18-30 years in good health. CDR3s include the opening cysteine and the closing phenylalanine or tryptophan. The D gene is left open where the match is weak. Clone size is shown for a subset of rows, as once, few, many or a class of expanded clone.

V: TRBV5-1; J: TRBJ2-3; size: NA; D: NA; length: 14; DNA: TGCGCCAGCAGCTCTTCTCCAGGGGCAGATACGCAGTATTTT; CDR3: CASSSSPGADTQYF
V: TRBV20-1; J: TRBJ2-3; size: few; D: TRBD2; length: 13; DNA: TGCAGTGCCCAGGGACTAGCGACAGATACGCAGTATTTT; CDR3: CSAQGLATDTQYF
V: TRBV12-3/TRBV12-4; J: TRBJ2-2; size: many; D: NA; length: 15; DNA: TGTGCCAGCAGGCCACGGACGCCGCCCTACGGGGAGCTGTTTTTT; CDR3: CASRPRTPPYGELFF
V: TRBV2; J: TRBJ1-1; size: NA; D: NA; length: 16; DNA: TGTGCCAGCAGTGAAGCGAATATCCGGCCGAGCACTGAAGCTTTCTTT; CDR3: CASSEANIRPSTEAFF
V: TRBV12-3/TRBV12-4; J: TRBJ2-2; size: NA; D: TRBD2; length: 18; DNA: TGTACCTGCAATTTTACTAGCGGGAGACGCGGGAGCACCGGGGAGCTGTTTTTT; CDR3: CTCNFTSGRRGSTGELFF
V: TRBV24-1; J: TRBJ2-1; size: few; D: NA; length: 14; DNA: TGTGCCACCAGTGATTTGCGGCAAGACAATGAGCAGTTCTTC; CDR3: CATSDLRQDNEQFF
V: TRBV28; J: TRBJ2-7; size: many; D: NA; length: 16; DNA: TGTGCCAGCAGTGTGAACGCAGACAGTCACCCTGGGGAGCAGTACTTC; CDR3: CASSVNADSHPGEQYF
V: TRBV25-1; J: TRBJ2-1; size: few; D: NA; length: 16; DNA: TGTGCCAGCAGTGAATATGCTACAGGGAAATACAATGAGCAGTTCTTC; CDR3: CASSEYATGKYNEQFF
V: TRBV27; J: TRBJ2-7; size: few; D: NA; length: 15; DNA: TGTGCCAGCAGTTTCGCGGGCCCTACATCCTACGAGCAGTACTTC; CDR3: CASSFAGPTSYEQYF
V: TRBV28; J: TRBJ2-5; size: NA; D: TRBD1; length: 16; DNA: TGTGCCAGCAGCCGACCGGGACAGGCGTACCAAGAGACCCAGTACTTC; CDR3: CASSRPGQAYQETQYF
V: TRBV9; J: TRBJ1-1; size: many; D: NA; length: 14; DNA: TGTGCCAGCAGCCCCCCGAGGACAGACACTGAAGCTTTCTTT; CDR3: CASSPPRTDTEAFF
V: TRBV12-5; J: TRBJ2-7; size: NA; D: TRBD1; length: 15; DNA: TGTGCTAGTGGTTTCTGGACAGGTCATACCTACGAGCAGTACTTC; CDR3: CASGFWTGHTYEQYF
V: TRBV6-5; J: TRBJ1-4; size: NA; D: NA; length: 14; DNA: TGTGCCAGCAGTTACTCGGGGCGTCGGGAAAAACTGTTTTTT; CDR3: CASSYSGRREKLFF
V: TRBV18; J: TRBJ2-5; size: few; D: TRBD2; length: 15; DNA: TGTGCCAGCTCACCAGAACTAGCGGGAAAGGAGACCCAGTACTTC; CDR3: CASSPELAGKETQYF
V: TRBV25-1; J: TRBJ2-3; size: many; D: TRBD1; length: 17; DNA: TGTGCCAGCAGTGATTCTGAGGACAGGGGGACTACAGATACGCAGTATTTT; CDR3: CASSDSEDRGTTDTQYF
V: TRBV2; J: TRBJ2-7; size: few; D: TRBD1; length: 15; DNA: TGTGCCAGCAGTGAGTCCGCAGGGGGCTATGGCGAGCAGTACTTC; CDR3: CASSESAGGYGEQYF
V: TRBV28; J: TRBJ1-5; size: many; D: NA; length: 12; DNA: TGTGCCAGCAGTTCAGGGGTTCAGCCCCAGCATTTT; CDR3: CASSSGVQPQHF
V: TRBV20-1; J: TRBJ2-7; size: few; D: TRBD2; length: 14; DNA: TGCAGTGCTGGGGATAGCGGGAGCTCCTACGAGCAGTACTTC; CDR3: CSAGDSGSSYEQYF
V: TRBV7-9; J: TRBJ2-1; size: few; D: TRBD2; length: 16; DNA: TGTGCCAGCAGCTTCGCTGGACTAGCGGGATCCAATGAGCAGTTCTTC; CDR3: CASSFAGLAGSNEQFF
V: TRBV7-2; J: TRBJ2-3; size: many; D: NA; length: 15; DNA: TGTGCCAGCAGCTTAAGATGGGATTACACAGATACGCAGTATTTT; CDR3: CASSLRWDYTDTQYF
V: TRBV20-1; J: TRBJ2-7; size: NA; D: NA; length: 14; DNA: TGCAGTGCTACCAAGGACTCCCTCTCCTACGAGCAGTACTTC; CDR3: CSATKDSLSYEQYF
V: TRBV6-2/TRBV6-3; J: TRBJ2-7; size: many; D: NA; length: 13; DNA: TGTGCCAGCAGTCAAAGGGACACCTACGAGCAGTACTTC; CDR3: CASSQRDTYEQYF
V: TRBV20-1; J: TRBJ2-4; size: NA; D: NA; length: 16; DNA: TGCAGTGCTATAACCACAGGGCGTTTAGCCAAAAACATTCAGTACTTC; CDR3: CSAITTGRLAKNIQYF
V: TRBV19; J: TRBJ2-1; size: NA; D: NA; length: 14; DNA: TGTGCCAGTAGTCCACAGCGAGGGTTTAATGAGCAGTTCTTC; CDR3: CASSPQRGFNEQFF
V: TRBV28; J: TRBJ2-5; size: NA; D: TRBD2; length: 15; DNA: TGTGCCAGCAATACAGTGGGACTAGCGGGGGAGACCCAGTACTTC; CDR3: CASNTVGLAGETQYF
V: TRBV20-1; J: TRBJ2-1; size: few; D: NA; length: 13; DNA: TGCAGTGTCCGGGGACTGCAGCGGGATGAGCAGTTCTTC; CDR3: CSVRGLQRDEQFF
V: TRBV6-5; J: TRBJ2-2; size: NA; D: TRBD1; length: 11; DNA: TGTGCCAGCAGTGGGACAGGGTTTTATGTTTTT; CDR3: CASSGTGFYVF
V: TRBV20-1; J: TRBJ2-7; size: few; D: TRBD2; length: 17; DNA: TGCAGTGCTAGAGGCCCTAGCGGGGGGGCCCAATTCTACGAGCAGTACTTC; CDR3: CSARGPSGGAQFYEQYF
V: TRBV6-2/TRBV6-3; J: TRBJ2-1; size: few; D: NA; length: 15; DNA: TGTGCCAGCAGTTACTCGCCCGGCTACGACAATGAGCAGTTCTTC; CDR3: CASSYSPGYDNEQFF
V: TRBV6-2/TRBV6-3; J: TRBJ2-1; size: few; D: NA; length: 15; DNA: TGTGCCAGCGGAACAGCCCGCAGATCCTACAATGAGCAGTTCTTC; CDR3: CASGTARRSYNEQFF
V: TRBV7-2; J: TRBJ1-5; size: NA; D: TRBD1; length: 15; DNA: TGTGCCAGCAGCCCCGGACAGGGGTGGATACAGCCCCAGCATTTT; CDR3: CASSPGQGWIQPQHF
V: TRBV10-3; J: TRBJ1-5; size: NA; D: NA; length: 12; DNA: TGTGCCACCGGGACCGACAATCAGCCCCAGCATTTT; CDR3: CATGTDNQPQHF
V: TRBV5-1; J: TRBJ2-3; size: NA; D: NA; length: 13; DNA: TGCGCCAGCAGCCCAGTCGGTACAGATACGCAGTATTTT; CDR3: CASSPVGTDTQYF
V: TRBV20-1; J: TRBJ1-6; size: NA; D: NA; length: 18; DNA: TGCAGTGCTAGAGATAGGGGGGCCAACCCGTCCTATAATTCACCCCTCCACTTT; CDR3: CSARDRGANPSYNSPLHF
V: TRBV10-3; J: TRBJ1-6; size: many; D: NA; length: 15; DNA: TGTGCCATCAGAGACAGGCAAGGGGGTAATTCACCCCTCCACTTT; CDR3: CAIRDRQGGNSPLHF
V: TRBV12-3/TRBV12-4; J: TRBJ1-5; size: NA; D: NA; length: 15; DNA: TGTGCCAGCAGTTCTTTGGGGTCCGGCAATCAGCCCCAGCATTTT; CDR3: CASSSLGSGNQPQHF
V: TRBV3-1; J: TRBJ1-1; size: NA; D: NA; length: 14; DNA: TGTGCCAGCAGACGAAATTCGCAGGGTTCTGAAGCTTTCTTT; CDR3: CASRRNSQGSEAFF
V: TRBV7-9; J: TRBJ2-1; size: few; D: NA; length: 16; DNA: TGTGCCAGCAGCCAGGCGGCTGTCCGGGCAAGGGATGAGCAGTTCTTC; CDR3: CASSQAAVRARDEQFF
V: TRBV12-3/TRBV12-4; J: TRBJ2-1; size: NA; D: NA; length: 15; DNA: TGTGCCAGCAGTTATTTGGTGGGCGGAATCCATGAGCAGTTCTTC; CDR3: CASSYLVGGIHEQFF
V: TRBV3-1; J: TRBJ1-1; size: many; D: NA; length: 15; DNA: TGTGCCAGCCGACCTTCCGATGTCCTGAACACTGAAGCTTTCTTT; CDR3: CASRPSDVLNTEAFF
V: TRBV7-2; J: TRBJ2-5; size: few; D: TRBD2; length: 16; DNA: TGTGCCAGCAGCACTAGCGGGGGGGTCAGTCGGGAGACCCAGTACTTC; CDR3: CASSTSGGVSRETQYF
V: TRBV12-3/TRBV12-4; J: TRBJ1-6; size: few; D: NA; length: 16; DNA: TGTGCCAGCAGTTTTGGGCAGGGTCCATTAAATTCACCCCTCCACTTT; CDR3: CASSFGQGPLNSPLHF
V: TRBV7-9; J: TRBJ2-5; size: few; D: NA; length: 13; DNA: TGTGCCAGCAGCCGGGGTGGGAAGGAGACCCAGTACTTC; CDR3: CASSRGGKETQYF
V: TRBV5-1; J: TRBJ2-7; size: many; D: NA; length: 14; DNA: TGCGCCAGCAGCCTGAGACTGCCTTCCTACGAGCAGTACTTC; CDR3: CASSLRLPSYEQYF
V: TRBV6-5; J: TRBJ2-3; size: NA; D: NA; length: 18; DNA: TGTGCCAGCAGTTACTCGAGCGGGTCTCCTTCGGCGACAGATACGCAGTATTTT; CDR3: CASSYSSGSPSATDTQYF
V: TRBV6-6; J: TRBJ2-7; size: NA; D: NA; length: 12; DNA: TGTGCCAGCAGTCACTCGATCCGCGAGCAGTACTTC; CDR3: CASSHSIREQYF
V: TRBV5-1; J: TRBJ2-3; size: many; D: TRBD2; length: 16; DNA: TGCGCCAGCACTCTAATGACTAGCGGGGGTGGAGATACGCAGTATTTT; CDR3: CASTLMTSGGGDTQYF
V: TRBV27; J: TRBJ2-1; size: NA; D: TRBD2; length: 15; DNA: TGTGCCAGCAGTTTGAGGCTAGCGGGGGGCGATGAGCAGTTCTTC; CDR3: CASSLRLAGGDEQFF
V: TRBV29-1; J: TRBJ2-2; size: few; D: TRBD2; length: 12; DNA: TGCACCGCGGGGGTTGGCACCGGGGAGCTGTTTTTT; CDR3: CTAGVGTGELFF
V: TRBV3-1; J: TRBJ2-5; size: NA; D: NA; length: 15; DNA: TGTGCCAGCAGCCGAAGGGACGGATCGGAAGAGACCCAGTACTTC; CDR3: CASSRRDGSEETQYF
V: TRBV6-5; J: TRBJ2-3; size: few; D: NA; length: 15; DNA: TGTGCCAGCAGTTACTGGGGGAATCGGGAAGATACGCAGTATTTT; CDR3: CASSYWGNREDTQYF